What follows are 19 T cell receptor beta chains derived from one specimen sequenced in a study of CD8 T cells in ankylosing spondylitis (dated by TCRdb to about 2017). No cognate antigen is known for these TCRs. The study at large found these results: Blood from ankylosing spondylitis patients appeared to be characterized by a TCR beta motif made up of eight highly homologous amino acid variants.

Library preparation employed 5' RACE. Sequencing was performed on an Illumina HiSeq 2500. The raw public reads went through TCRdb reprocessing: fastp at Q25, MiXCR clone calling, in-frame beta chains kept. All rows with the same CDR3 protein become a single entry with the most common DNA and genes. For this sample there are under 450,000 distinct CDR3 sequences; approximately 17% appear just once. The top ten hold just over 1% of the sample. Sequenced input: blood, either unsorted or a sorted T cell fraction (not recorded which). These receptor sequences come from a male donor with ankylosing spondylitis.

The chain is built from TRBV6-1 and TRBJ1-3, with TRBD1 matching over 9 bases. The CDR3 is made up of 17 amino acids. Per germline, CDR1 MNHNS and CDR2 SASEGT. V dropped 5 bases and J dropped 0; count of bases not matched to a gene: 8. The CDR3 sequence: CASSKRTGAISGNTIYF. In DNA, the CDR3 is TGTGCCAGCAGTAAACGGACAGGGGCGATCTCTGGAAACACCATATATTTT.

J is TRBJ1-6 and V is TRBV14; D not resolved. There are 12 residues in the CDR3. V dropped 3 bases and J dropped 10 bases, with 7 bases sitting between them. Germline V gene sequence: CDR1 SGHDN, CDR2 FVKESK. The CDR3 here is CASSHLLSPLHF. As DNA, the CDR3 is TGTGCCAGCAGCCACCTCCTCTCACCCCTCCACTTT.

The chain is built from TRBV5-6 and TRBJ2-3, with 12 bases that match TRBD2. After removal of 4 bases from V and 2 bases from J, the junction contained 11 bases not matched to a gene. There are 18 residues in the CDR3. Germline loops: CDR1 SGHDT, CDR2 YYEEEE. This chain's CDR3 is CASSALWTSGVLTDTQYF. The CDR3, as DNA: TGTGCCAGCAGCGCGCTATGGACTAGCGGGGTGCTCACAGATACGCAGTATTTT.

The sample holds many counts of this clonotype. The rearrangement uses TRBV5-1 and TRBJ1-5; the D gene is possibly TRBD1 (5 bases). Germline lookup yields CDR1 SGHRS and CDR2 YFSETQ. The V end was cut by 1 base, the J end by 7 bases, with 9 bases between. This CDR3 is built from 13 residues. CDR3 region: CASSLLGDQPQHF. In DNA form, the CDR3 reads TGCGCCAGCAGCTTGTTGGGGGACCAGCCCCAGCATTTT.

The V gene is TRBV5-1, the J gene TRBJ2-2; 8 nucleotides line up with TRBD1. V was clipped by 6 bases and J by 1 base; unmatched bases: 11. CDR1 SGHRS and CDR2 YFSETQ come from the germline V gene. This CDR3 spans 17 amino acids. Written as DNA, the CDR3 is TGCGCCAGCAAAGCCCCTACGACAGGGGTGAACACCGGGGAGCTGTTTTTT. This translates into CASKAPTTGVNTGELFF.

Ten or more counts support this clonotype. The chain carries TRBV20-1 and TRBJ2-5, with no clear D. Trimming removed 0 bases from V and 0 bases from J, with 5 bases in between. Germline-derived CDR1 and CDR2 are DFQATT and SNEGSKA (reference sequence). The CDR3 length is 13 residues. The DNA of the CDR3 is TGCAGTGCTAGAGAACACCACCAAGAGACCCAGTACTTC. Its translation is CSAREHHQETQYF.

This chain links TRBV20-1 with TRBJ2-2; TRBD1 agrees at 8 bases. CDR1 is DFQATT and CDR2 is SNEGSKA in the germline V gene (reference sequence). This CDR3 region has 14 residues. The V and J ends lost 2 bases and 7 bases, in that order; junction bases with no gene match: 6. The CDR3 reads CSARQGAFSGELFF. The CDR3, as DNA: TGCAGTGCTAGACAGGGGGCTTTCAGCGGGGAGCTGTTTTTT.

With respect to this clonotype: This sequence may be a read error, since a much larger clone differs from it by one base. The CDR3 sequence: CSALQGYEQYF. CDR3 sequence (DNA): TGCAGTGCTCTACAGGGCTACGAGCAGTACTTC. The chain uses TRBV20-1 and TRBJ2-7; a possible D gene is TRBD1 (6 bases). Between the trimmed V and J ends, which lost 5 bases and 3 bases, there was a span of 8 bases. This CDR3 is 11 amino acids long. Germline V gene lookup returns CDR1 DFQATT and CDR2 SNEGSKA (reference sequence).

This clonotype showed up just a few times. The chain has TRBV6-1 and TRBJ1-1; perhaps TRBD1 as D (5 bases). CDR3 length: 13 amino acids. Per germline, CDR1 MNHNS and CDR2 SASEGT. Trimming took 7 bases from V and 7 from J, leaving 16 bases between them. CDR3 DNA: TGTGCCAGCATGGGCCGCGGGCAGGGTGAAGCTTTCTTT. Translating gives CASMGRGQGEAFF.

This clonotype has a count of ten or more. This chain uses TRBV20-1 with TRBJ1-5; weak D call: TRBD1 (5 bases). The germline gives CDR1 DFQATT, CDR2 SNEGSKA (reference sequence). This CDR3 has 18 residues. V was trimmed by 5 bases and J by 0 bases, leaving 23 bases between them. CDR3: CSALEARQGGSSNQPQHF. The CDR3 DNA follows: TGCAGTGCTCTAGAGGCCCGGCAGGGAGGGTCTAGCAATCAGCCCCAGCATTTT.

The chain carries TRBV4-2 and TRBJ2-3; TRBD1 might be the D (5 bases). Between the trimmed V and J ends, which lost 1 base and 2 bases, there was a span of 10 bases. There are 15 residues in the CDR3. Germline V gene lookup returns CDR1 LGHNA and CDR2 YNFKEQ. The CDR3, as DNA: TGTGCCAGCAGCCAAGCATCGACAGACACAGATACGCAGTATTTT. This codes for CASSQASTDTDTQYF.

The chain carries TRBV15 and TRBJ2-5; D gene ambiguous. Trimming left V 5 bases short and J 5 bases short, with 6 bases between. Germline CDR1 and CDR2: LNHNV and YYDKDF (reference sequence). The CDR3 is 11 amino acids. The CDR3 DNA reads TGTGCCACCAGCCGTACTGAGACCCAGTACTTC. Amino acids: CATSRTETQYF.

The V and J genes are TRBV7-9 and TRBJ2-4; TRBD1 agrees at 12 bases. The CDR3 loop spans 16 amino acids. Unmatched junction bases numbered 6, after V lost 1 base and J lost 8 bases. Germline V gene data show CDR1 as SEHNR and CDR2 as FQNEAQ (reference sequence). This CDR3 reads CASSLGTGTGGDIQYF. The CDR3 DNA sequence: TGTGCCAGCAGCTTAGGGACGGGGACAGGGGGCGACATTCAGTACTTC.

A few counts support this clonotype. The J gene is TRBJ2-3, the V gene TRBV27, with 10 nucleotides matching TRBD2. This CDR3 region has 13 residues. CDR1 is MNHEY, CDR2 SMNVEV, per germline (reference sequence). With V trimmed by 6 bases and J by 6 bases, 3 bases remained unmatched. CDR3 amino acids: CASRTSGWDTQYF. The CDR3 coding sequence is TGTGCCAGCAGGACTAGCGGGTGGGATACGCAGTATTTT.

V and J are TRBV20-1 and TRBJ1-1; unclear D gene. V dropped 0 bases and J dropped 5 bases, with 10 bases sitting between them. This CDR3 comprises 13 residues. Looked up from germline, CDR1 is DFQATT and CDR2 is SNEGSKA (reference sequence). This CDR3 reads CSARERLLTEAFF. The CDR3 DNA reads as TGCAGTGCTAGAGAGCGGTTACTAACTGAAGCTTTCTTT.

This clonotype was detected ten times or more. For the CDR3, the DNA is TGCGCCAGCAGCTTGTCCCCGACAGGATGGGGCCAAGAGACCCAGTACTTC. It codes for CASSLSPTGWGQETQYF. The chain uses TRBV5-1 and TRBJ2-5; possible D gene TRBD1, 6 bases. V gave up 1 base and J gave up 1 base, with 17 bases separating them. The CDR3 loop spans 17 amino acids. Looked up from germline, CDR1 is SGHRS and CDR2 is YFSETQ.

This clonotype was seen repeatedly, ten times or more. Because the CDR3's place on the DNA is in doubt, the DNA is left out and the CDR3 is given as listed by TCRdb. This rearrangement joins TRBV28 to TRBJ1-2; whether TRBD1, the table's D call, matches the DNA was not checked. The CDR3 spans 12 residues, counting both ends. Germline V gene sequence: CDR1 MDHEN, CDR2 SYDVKM. The CDR3 sequence: CASSSVVGTGTF.

V is TRBV5-1 and J is TRBJ2-3, with D perhaps matching TRBD2 (6 bases). Per germline, CDR1 SGHRS and CDR2 YFSETQ. This CDR3 spans 15 amino acids. V was cut by 0 bases and J by 0 bases, with 8 bases left in between. In DNA, the CDR3 is TGCGCCAGCAGCTTGGAGACTAGAAGCACAGATACGCAGTATTTT. This encodes CASSLETRSTDTQYF.

This clonotype was counted a few times. For the CDR3, the DNA is TGCGCCAGCAGCGCCGGGACAGGAGAAGAGACCCAGTACTTC. Translated: CASSAGTGEETQYF. This rearrangement joins TRBV5-1 to TRBJ2-5; 8 nucleotides agree with TRBD1. V lost 4 bases and J lost 3; bases outside the gene matches: 5. From germline, CDR1 is SGHRS and CDR2 YFSETQ. This CDR3 has 14 residues.